The rows below give T cell receptor beta chains drawn from one sample of a study of blood T cells in healthy people across ages. In TCRdb, the 5' RACE reads were re-called with MiXCR into one record per CDR3 protein. In the table there are 1.8 million or so distinct CDR3 sequences, roughly two fifths of which are singletons. The material sequenced was blood. All receptors derive from a human donor in good health. Both conserved end residues are part of each CDR3. Each record gives: J gene, CDR3 length, V gene, clone size, D gene, CDR3 DNA, CDR3 protein. A D gene is named only where the DNA matches it firmly. Clone sizes are given selectively: once, few, many, or a class where the clone is expanded.

>TRBJ2-1|15|TRBV7-9|-|TRBD2
TGTACCAGCAAGAAGACTAGCGGGGGTTTAGGTGAGCAGTTCTTC
CTSKKTSGGLGEQFF
>TRBJ1-2|15|TRBV7-2|-|TRBD1
TGTGCCAGCAGCCACAGACAGGGGGAGAACTATGGCTACACCTTC
CASSHRQGENYGYTF
>TRBJ2-1|16|TRBV7-9|-|TRBD2
TGTGCCAGCAGCTTGGAACGGGGGGGAACCTACAATGAGCAGTTCTTC
CASSLERGGTYNEQFF
>TRBJ2-7|13|TRBV20-1|few|TRBD1
TGCAGTGCTAGCCGGGACAGGGGGCGTGAGCAGTACTTC
CSASRDRGREQYF
>TRBJ2-1|16|TRBV5-1|-|-
TGTGCCAGCAGCTTGCCCCCTGAGTCAGCGGACCCCGAGCAGTTCTTC
CASSLPPESADPEQFF
>TRBJ1-4|13|TRBV29-1|many|-
TGCAGCGTTGAAGATCCAGGGGACGAAAAACTGTTTTTT
CSVEDPGDEKLFF
>TRBJ2-7|15|TRBV12-3/TRBV12-4|few|-
TGTGCCAGCAGTAGAACCGGGACACACCCCTACGAGCAGTACTTC
CASSRTGTHPYEQYF
>TRBJ1-2|18|TRBV2|-|TRBD1
TGTGCCAGCATTCCCCTCGGACAGGGGTCTTTGATTAACTATGGCTACACCTTC
CASIPLGQGSLINYGYTF
>TRBJ2-7|13|TRBV20-1|-|-
TGCAGTGCTCTGCGCGACATCTCCTACGAGCAGTACTTC
CSALRDISYEQYF
>TRBJ1-2|14|TRBV7-2|-|-
TGTGCCAGCAGCCTACAGGGCTCTCCGGGTGGCTACACCTTC
CASSLQGSPGGYTF
>TRBJ1-4|18|TRBV4-2|few|-
TGTGCCAGCAGCCAAAGCCCCAGGGTAGATGCAACTAATGAAAAACTGTTTTTT
CASSQSPRVDATNEKLFF
>TRBJ1-6|15|TRBV6-6|once|-
TGTGCCAGCAGTGGCGGTGGAGGGGACAATTCACCCCTCCACTTT
CASSGGGGDNSPLHF
>TRBJ1-2|14|TRBV7-8|-|TRBD1
TGTGCCAGCCACCCGACAGGGGGCGGTTCTGGCTACACCTTC
CASHPTGGGSGYTF
>TRBJ1-2|17|TRBV12-3/TRBV12-4|-|TRBD1
TGTGCCAGCAGTCCTACTATCATTGTATTACGGGACAGTAGGCACACCTTC
CASSPTIIVLRDSRHTF
>TRBJ1-2|15|TRBV4-1|few|TRBD1
TGCGCCAGCAGCCAACCCTCCAGGGGGCGCGGGGGCTACACCTTC
CASSQPSRGRGGYTF
>TRBJ2-3|14|TRBV11-2|-|-
TGTGCCAGCAGCTTAGTGCAGGGTCAGGATACGCAGTATTTT
CASSLVQGQDTQYF
>TRBJ2-3|15|TRBV4-2|few|-
TGTGCCAGCAGCCAACAGCAGGCCGGCACAGATACGCAGTATTTT
CASSQQQAGTDTQYF
>TRBJ2-5|15|TRBV9|few|TRBD2
TGTGCCAGCAGCGTTGGGCGGGGGAGTCAAGAGACCCAGTACTTC
CASSVGRGSQETQYF
>TRBJ2-1|13|TRBV20-1|few|-
TGCAGTGCTAGATCCGGGCCGTACAATGAGCAGTTCTTC
CSARSGPYNEQFF
>TRBJ2-7|15|TRBV7-2|-|-
TGTGCCAGCAGCCGCGGATCGTCGGGCGCCTACGAGCAGTACTTC
CASSRGSSGAYEQYF
>TRBJ1-5|16|TRBV10-3|-|-
TGTGCCATCAGTGAGGAGGGGTTGGAATTCCATCAGCCCCAGCATTTT
CAISEEGLEFHQPQHF
>TRBJ2-1|17|TRBV27|-|-
TGTGCCAGCTCCCCTCTACTAGGAAGAGGATCCTACAATGAGCAGTTCTTC
CASSPLLGRGSYNEQFF
>TRBJ1-2|18|TRBV12-3/TRBV12-4|once|TRBD1
TGTGCCAGCAGTTTTTCCCTCCCCGACAGGGGATCGGACTATGGCTACACCTTC
CASSFSLPDRGSDYGYTF
>TRBJ1-1|14|TRBV7-2|few|-
TGTGCCAGCAGCTTAATGATCAAGAACACTGAAGCTTTCTTT
CASSLMIKNTEAFF
>TRBJ2-1|13|TRBV6-1|-|TRBD2
TGTGCCAGCAGGAACCGGGACTACAGTGAGCAGTTCTTC
CASRNRDYSEQFF
>TRBJ2-1|16|TRBV6-5|-|TRBD1
TGTGCCAGCAGTCGGACAGGGGAAGCGCTTCCAAGTGAGCAGTTCTTC
CASSRTGEALPSEQFF
>TRBJ2-5|16|TRBV6-1|few|-
TGTGCCAGCAGTGCCAAGAGTAGGAGACCCCAAGAGACCCAGTACTTC
CASSAKSRRPQETQYF
>TRBJ2-5|12|TRBV7-2|-|TRBD2
TGTGCCAGCAGCTCTAGCGGGGGGACCCAGTACTTC
CASSSSGGTQYF
>TRBJ2-4|14|TRBV28|-|-
TGTGCCAGCAGTTTTGAGCCCGTTTTGACCATTCAGTACTTC
CASSFEPVLTIQYF
>TRBJ2-1|17|TRBV4-1|-|TRBD2
TGCGCCAGCAGCCTAAGTGTAACGGGGGGGACACAATCTGAGCAGTTCTTC
CASSLSVTGGTQSEQFF
>TRBJ2-1|15|TRBV15|many|-
TGTGCCACCAGCAGAGATGGGGGCGCTTTCGATGAGCAGTTCTTC
CATSRDGGAFDEQFF
>TRBJ1-6|13|TRBV29-1|-|-
TGCAGCTACTCGGTGAGCGACGATTCACCCCTCCACTTT
CSYSVSDDSPLHF
>TRBJ1-1|13|TRBV20-1|few|TRBD1
TGCAGTGCCCGGGACAGCGTGAACACTGAAGCTTTCTTT
CSARDSVNTEAFF
>TRBJ2-1|14|TRBV20-1|few|TRBD1
TGCAGTGCTATCTCGGGACAGGGTAACAATGAGCAGTTCTTC
CSAISGQGNNEQFF
>TRBJ1-1|13|TRBV20-1|-|-
TGCAGTGCTCCCCGCCAGCCGAACACTGAAGCTTTCTTT
CSAPRQPNTEAFF
>TRBJ2-5|16|TRBV7-2|few|TRBD2
TGTGCCAGCAGCTTAGCTAGCGGGGGGTTCCAAGAGACCCAGTACTTC
CASSLASGGFQETQYF
>TRBJ2-5|14|TRBV7-2|-|TRBD2
TGTGCCAGCAGACCAGCGGGGGGGATGGAGACCCAGTACTTC
CASRPAGGMETQYF
>TRBJ2-5|15|TRBV6-6|-|TRBD2
TGTGCCAGCAGGCTACTAGCGGGGGGGCCGGAGACCCAGTACTTC
CASRLLAGGPETQYF
>TRBJ1-2|15|TRBV28|few|TRBD1
TGTGCCAGCAGTTTAAGCGGACAGGGAGGAGAGGGCTACACCTTC
CASSLSGQGGEGYTF
>TRBJ2-1|13|TRBV4-3|-|TRBD2
TGCGCCAGCAGCCACCCGGGAGGACAAGAGCAGTTCTTC
CASSHPGGQEQFF
>TRBJ1-2|13|TRBV15|-|-
TGTGCCACCAGCAGAGATCTTTGGGGTGGCTACACCTTC
CATSRDLWGGYTF
>TRBJ2-7|15|TRBV6-2/TRBV6-3|-|-
TGTGCCAGCAGTTACGAGGCAGGGTCGGGCTACGAGCAGTACTTC
CASSYEAGSGYEQYF
>TRBJ2-7|17|TRBV10-3|-|TRBD1
TGTGCCATCAGTGTATGGACAGGCGAGGCGGACGGATACGAGCAGTACTTC
CAISVWTGEADGYEQYF
>TRBJ1-3|15|TRBV7-3|-|TRBD1
TGTGCCAGCAGCATGGACAGGGCGACTGGAAACACCATATATTTT
CASSMDRATGNTIYF
>TRBJ2-7|15|TRBV4-3|-|-
TGCGCCAGCAGCCAAGATTACGGGGAGACGTACGAGCAGTACTTC
CASSQDYGETYEQYF
>TRBJ2-3|13|TRBV2|-|-
TGTGCCAGCAGGGGCAGAGTGTCAGATACGCAGTATTTT
CASRGRVSDTQYF
>TRBJ2-1|15|TRBV20-1|few|TRBD2
TGCAGTGCCAGTCTGTCGCGGGGGGCGAACAATGAGCAGTTCTTC
CSASLSRGANNEQFF
>TRBJ1-1|12|TRBV29-1|-|-
TGCAGCGTTAAGAGGACAGACACTGAAGCTTTCTTT
CSVKRTDTEAFF
>TRBJ1-2|12|TRBV29-1|-|-
TGCAGCGTCCGACGGTACCTCTATGGCTACACCTTC
CSVRRYLYGYTF
>TRBJ2-1|16|TRBV9|-|-
TGTGCCAGCAGCGTAGTGGAGGGCCCGTCTTTCAATGAGCAGTTCTTC
CASSVVEGPSFNEQFF
>TRBJ1-2|12|TRBV20-1|few|-
TGCAGTGCTACCCAGGGAAGGAATGGCTACACCTTC
CSATQGRNGYTF
>TRBJ2-5|14|TRBV5-8|few|-
TGTGCCTGCAGCTTACGACAGATCCAAGAGACCCAGTACTTC
CACSLRQIQETQYF
>TRBJ2-1|16|TRBV4-3|few|TRBD2
TGCGCCAGCAGCCAGGGCCTAGCGGAGGCGAACAATGAGCAGTTCTTC
CASSQGLAEANNEQFF
>TRBJ2-3|12|TRBV12-3/TRBV12-4|once|-
TGTGCCAGCAGTTCTGGAATTTCTGCGCAGTATTTT
CASSSGISAQYF
>TRBJ1-5|14|TRBV6-5|-|-
TGTGCCAGCAGTTACCAGGGAAAGGGCCAGCCCCAGCATTTT
CASSYQGKGQPQHF